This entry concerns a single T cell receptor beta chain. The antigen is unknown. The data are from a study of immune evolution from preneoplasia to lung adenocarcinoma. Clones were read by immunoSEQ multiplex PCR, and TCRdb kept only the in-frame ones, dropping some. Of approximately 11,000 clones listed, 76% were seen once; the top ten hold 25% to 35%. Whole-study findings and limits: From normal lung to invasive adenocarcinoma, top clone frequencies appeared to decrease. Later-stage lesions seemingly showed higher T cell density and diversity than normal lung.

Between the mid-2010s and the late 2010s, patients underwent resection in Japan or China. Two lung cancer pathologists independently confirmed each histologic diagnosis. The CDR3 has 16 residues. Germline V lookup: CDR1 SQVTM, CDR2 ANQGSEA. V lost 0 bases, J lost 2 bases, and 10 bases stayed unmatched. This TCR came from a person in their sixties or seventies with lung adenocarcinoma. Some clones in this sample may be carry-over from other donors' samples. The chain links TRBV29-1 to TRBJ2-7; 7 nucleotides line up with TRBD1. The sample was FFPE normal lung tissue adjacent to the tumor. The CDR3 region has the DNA TGCAGCGTTGAAGAGCCGACAGGGCTTTCCACCTACGAGCAGTACTTC. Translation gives CSVEEPTGLSTYEQYF.